This is a list of T cell receptor beta chains from one sample in a study of glioma-infiltrating T cells. TCRdb re-called the multiplex PCR reads with MiXCR, one entry per CDR3 protein. Of 110,000 or so distinct CDR3 sequences listed, around 25% were seen once; the top ten hold around 30%. Material: glioma tissue, nonneoplastic brain tissue, or PBMCs (not recorded which). These receptors were obtained from a human donor with low-grade glioma or glioblastoma, undergoing nonglioma brain surgery, or in good health (not recorded which). CDR3s include the opening cysteine and the closing phenylalanine or tryptophan. Each record gives: D gene, V gene, J gene, clone size, CDR3 DNA, CDR3 protein. A D gene is named only where the DNA matches it firmly. Some rows have no size entry. The others give once, few or many, or a class for an expanded clone.

>-|TRBV4-1|TRBJ2-7|many
TGCGCCAGCAGCCCCCCAGGAGAATACTACGAGCAGTACTTC
CASSPPGEYYEQYF
>-|TRBV20-1|TRBJ2-5|-
TGCAGTGGGGAAAGGGGCAGCGACGAGACCCAGTACTTC
CSGERGSDETQYF
>-|TRBV27|TRBJ1-5|many
TGTGCCAGCACCCCCAGGGGTGGAAATCAGCCCCAGCATTTT
CASTPRGGNQPQHF
>-|TRBV4-2|TRBJ1-6|many
TGTGCCAGCAGCCAAGATGGGAGCAATTCACCCCTCCACTTT
CASSQDGSNSPLHF
>TRBD1|TRBV6-1|TRBJ2-1|many
TGTGCCAGCAGCCAGAGGGACAGGGTTTACAATGAGCAGTTCTTC
CASSQRDRVYNEQFF
>-|TRBV7-8|TRBJ2-3|many
TGTGCCAGCAGCCCTTCTGGAGTGGGCACAGATACGCAGTATTTT
CASSPSGVGTDTQYF
>-|TRBV10-3|TRBJ1-2|many
TGTGCCATCAGTGTCCAATGGGACAATGGCTACACCTTC
CAISVQWDNGYTF
>-|TRBV9|TRBJ2-3|-
TGTGCCAGCAGCCACGACTCGGATACGCAGTATTTT
CASSHDSDTQYF
>-|TRBV10-2|TRBJ1-1|-
TGTGCCACCAGTGAGGCCAGCGTAAACACTGAAGCTTTCTTT
CATSEASVNTEAFF
>-|TRBV29-1|TRBJ2-5|-
TGCAGCGTCCTCAGGATAGAGACCCAGTACTTC
CSVLRIETQYF
>-|TRBV12-3/TRBV12-4|TRBJ2-7|many
TGTGCCAGCAGCGAGGACGTCTACGAGCAGTACTTC
CASSEDVYEQYF
>-|TRBV5-1|TRBJ2-7|many
TGCGCCAGCAGCTTGGAGGCTAGTCCCTACGAGCAGTACTTC
CASSLEASPYEQYF
>-|TRBV11-2|TRBJ2-1|few
TGTGCCAGCAGCCCACGGTTGGCGGGCGCACAGTTCTTC
CASSPRLAGAQFF
>-|TRBV20-1|TRBJ2-5|many
TGCAGTGCTAGTCACAGGGAAGAGACCCAGTACTTC
CSASHREETQYF
>-|TRBV3-1|TRBJ2-6|many
TGTGCCAGCAGCCAAGTAGAAGGTCGCACTGGGGCCAACGTCCTGACTTTC
CASSQVEGRTGANVLTF
>TRBD1|TRBV6-6|TRBJ1-1|-
TGTGCCAGCAGTTTTAGAGGGAGGGCAGGGGGAGCTTTCTTT
CASSFRGRAGGAFF
>TRBD2|TRBV9|TRBJ2-1|-
TGTGCCAGCAGCGTTGCGGGACTAGCGGGACCGGGCGAGCAGTTCTTC
CASSVAGLAGPGEQFF
>-|TRBV12-3/TRBV12-4|TRBJ2-1|-
TGTGCCAGCAGTTTCCAGGGTGTAAATGAGCAGTTCTTC
CASSFQGVNEQFF
>TRBD1|TRBV27|TRBJ1-1|medium-sized
TGTGCCAGCAGTTCGGTCCCCCAGGGGGAGGACACTGAAGCTTTCTTT
CASSSVPQGEDTEAFF
>TRBD1|TRBV4-1|TRBJ1-4|many
TGCGCCAGCAGCCTGACAGGGAGTGAAAAACTGTTTTTT
CASSLTGSEKLFF
>-|TRBV6-6|TRBJ2-1|many
TGTGCCAGCAGTTACTCGAATAGGAACAATGAGCAGTTCTTC
CASSYSNRNNEQFF
>-|TRBV7-2|TRBJ1-5|many
TGTGCCAGCAGCCCCCCAGGTAGCAATCAGCCCCAGCATTTT
CASSPPGSNQPQHF
>-|TRBV20-1|TRBJ2-5|many
TGCAGTGCTAGAGCGGTGCGATCCCAAGAGACCCAGTACTTC
CSARAVRSQETQYF
>-|TRBV6-1|TRBJ2-7|many
TGTACCAGCAGTTCGAATACAGGGAGAGGCGAGCAGTACTTC
CTSSSNTGRGEQYF
>TRBD1|TRBV12-3/TRBV12-4|TRBJ2-2|many
TGTGCCAGCAGTTTGGGGACAGGGGACACCGGGGAGCTGTTTTTT
CASSLGTGDTGELFF
>TRBD1|TRBV2|TRBJ1-5|many
TGTGCCAGCAGCCGGGACAGATCGTATAGCAATCAGCCCCAGCATTTT
CASSRDRSYSNQPQHF
>TRBD2|TRBV2|TRBJ2-1|many
TGTGCCAGCATTGCTACAAGCGGGAGTTACAATGAGCAGTTCTTC
CASIATSGSYNEQFF
>-|TRBV14|TRBJ1-1|few
TGTGCCAGCAGCCAAGCAGAGAGAGGCACTGAAGCTTTCTTT
CASSQAERGTEAFF
>-|TRBV5-6|TRBJ1-5|many
TGTGCCAGCAGCTTGGGGGACAATTCGGTTCAGCCCCAGCATTTT
CASSLGDNSVQPQHF
>TRBD2|TRBV7-2|TRBJ2-7|many
TGTGCCAGCAGCGCACCTAGCGGAGGCTCCTACGAGCAGTACTTC
CASSAPSGGSYEQYF
>-|TRBV6-1|TRBJ2-1|many
TGTGCCAGCAATAGACCCTGGCAGTTCTTC
CASNRPWQFF
>-|TRBV9|TRBJ2-7|-
TGTGCCAGCAGCGTAGGAGTGCTAGACGAGCAGTACTTC
CASSVGVLDEQYF
>-|TRBV15|TRBJ1-5|many
TGTGCCACCAGCAGAGATAAAGGGAATAGCAATCAGCCCCAGCATTTT
CATSRDKGNSNQPQHF
>TRBD1|TRBV20-1|TRBJ1-6|many
TGCAGTGCTAAAAAACAGGGGCCACCCCTCCACTTT
CSAKKQGPPLHF
>-|TRBV12-3/TRBV12-4|TRBJ1-1|-
TGTGCCAGCGCATCGTCCAGGAACACTGAAGCTTTCTTT
CASASSRNTEAFF
>-|TRBV7-8|TRBJ2-1|many
TGTGCCAGCAGCTTAGGGGCAGCCTCCTACAATGAGCAGTTCTTC
CASSLGAASYNEQFF
>-|TRBV12-3/TRBV12-4|TRBJ2-3|few
TGTGCCAGCAGTTTTAGAGTGGATACGCAGTATTTT
CASSFRVDTQYF
>-|TRBV12-3/TRBV12-4|TRBJ1-2|-
TGTGCCAGCAGCCGGGGACCCTTCGGCTACACCTTC
CASSRGPFGYTF
>-|TRBV19|TRBJ2-2|-
TGTGCCAGTACCCCTGGGCAAACGAACACCGGGGAGCTGTTTTTT
CASTPGQTNTGELFF
>-|TRBV7-2|TRBJ2-5|many
TGTGCCAGCAGCTTAATGATGGAGACCCAGTACTTC
CASSLMMETQYF
>-|TRBV19|TRBJ2-2|few
TGTGCCAGTAGTAATTGGGACACCGGGGAGCTGTTTTTT
CASSNWDTGELFF
>-|TRBV7-9|TRBJ2-1|many
TGTGCCAGCAGCTCCCGGGACGGTGATGTGAATGAGCAGTTCTTC
CASSSRDGDVNEQFF
>-|TRBV20-1|TRBJ2-3|many
TGCAGTATTCGTTCGCCCAAGGCAGATACGCAGTATTTT
CSIRSPKADTQYF
>TRBD2|TRBV10-3|TRBJ2-1|many
TGTGCCATCAGTGAGTCAGCGGGGGGGAACAATGAGCAGTTCTTC
CAISESAGGNNEQFF
>TRBD1|TRBV20-1|TRBJ1-1|-
TGCATTGCGAAGACAGGGATCACTGAAGCTTTCTTT
CIAKTGITEAFF
>-|TRBV6-1|TRBJ2-7|-
TGTGCCAGCAGTGAACCGGGAGAGGCGGTCTACAAGCAGTACTTC
CASSEPGEAVYKQYF
>-|TRBV12-3/TRBV12-4|TRBJ2-7|-
TGTGCCAGCAGTTTTAGTCCCCCTCTCTACGAGCAGTACTTC
CASSFSPPLYEQYF
>TRBD2|TRBV7-2|TRBJ2-3|-
TGTGCCAGCAGCCCCTTGACTAGCGGGGGACCTAGCACAGATACGCAGTATTTT
CASSPLTSGGPSTDTQYF
>TRBD1|TRBV29-1|TRBJ2-5|many
TGCAGCGTCCAACACAGGGGTGCTCGAGAGACCCAGTACTTC
CSVQHRGARETQYF
>-|TRBV6-1|TRBJ1-3|-
TGTGCCAACTACCCTGGAAACACCATATATTTT
CANYPGNTIYF
>-|TRBV20-1|TRBJ2-3|many
TGCAGTGGGATTGGGGACGTCTCCCGGGGCACAGATACGCAGTATTTT
CSGIGDVSRGTDTQYF
>-|TRBV5-1|TRBJ2-3|-
TGCGCCCGCAGCTTTAGTCAGGGCACAGATACGCAGTATTTT
CARSFSQGTDTQYF
>-|TRBV3-1|TRBJ2-7|many
TGTGCCAGCAGCCCCGGGATACCCTACGAGCAGTACTTC
CASSPGIPYEQYF
>-|TRBV12-3/TRBV12-4|TRBJ1-2|few
TGTGCCAGCAGTTACGGACGGTCAGCTAACTATGGCTACACCTTC
CASSYGRSANYGYTF
>TRBD2|TRBV6-1|TRBJ2-3|many
TGTGCCAGCACGAGCCTAGCGGGCACAGATACGCAGTATTTT
CASTSLAGTDTQYF